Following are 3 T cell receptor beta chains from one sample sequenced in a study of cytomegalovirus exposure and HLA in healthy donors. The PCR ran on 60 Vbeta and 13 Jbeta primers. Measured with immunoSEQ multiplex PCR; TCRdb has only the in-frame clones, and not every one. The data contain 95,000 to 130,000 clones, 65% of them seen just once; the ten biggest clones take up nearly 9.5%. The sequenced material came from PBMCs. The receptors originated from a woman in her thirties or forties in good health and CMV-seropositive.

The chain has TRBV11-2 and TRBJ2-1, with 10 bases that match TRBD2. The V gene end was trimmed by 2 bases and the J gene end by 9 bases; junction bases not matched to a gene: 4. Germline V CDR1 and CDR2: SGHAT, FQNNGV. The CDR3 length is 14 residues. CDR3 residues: CASSLPAGGTEQFF. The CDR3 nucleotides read TGTGCCAGCAGCTTACCAGCGGGAGGGACTGAGCAGTTCTTC.

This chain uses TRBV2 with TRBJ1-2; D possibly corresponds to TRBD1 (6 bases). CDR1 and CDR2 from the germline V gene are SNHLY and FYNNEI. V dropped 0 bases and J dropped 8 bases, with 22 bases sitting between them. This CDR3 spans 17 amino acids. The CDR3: CASSEAPVGRGAGGYTF. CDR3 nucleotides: TGTGCCAGCAGTGAAGCTCCCGTCGGTCGGGGGGCCGGCGGCTACACCTTC.

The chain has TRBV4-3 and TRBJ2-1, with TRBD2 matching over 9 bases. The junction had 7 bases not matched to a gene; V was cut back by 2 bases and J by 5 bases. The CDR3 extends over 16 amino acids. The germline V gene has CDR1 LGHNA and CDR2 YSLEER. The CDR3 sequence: CASSQLASGKNNEQFF. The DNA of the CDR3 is TGCGCCAGCAGCCAACTGGCTAGCGGGAAAAACAATGAGCAGTTCTTC.